A single sample is the source of the 3 T cell receptor beta chains below, sequenced in a study of T-cell reconstitution after alpha-beta-depleted transplantation in children (dated by TCRdb to about 2016). The sample's treatment or condition label is to be understood as: allogeneic hematopoietic cell transplantation with graft depleted of TCRalphabeta T cells and CD19 B cells. Library generation was performed with PCR. This sample was sequenced with an Illumina HiSeq 2500. To normalize quantification of the TCRbeta repertoire, the TCR libraries were built with molecular barcoding that relied on unique molecular identifiers. The public reads were quality trimmed at Q25 with fastp and then assembled into clones with MiXCR by TCRdb, keeping productive beta chains. CDR3 protein duplicates are merged, each entry listing the most common genes and DNA. This sample comprises approximately 520,000 distinct CDR3 sequences, about an eighth of them detected only once. Clones ranked in the top ten supply about 15% of the sample.

Sample: PBMCs, mostly from graft donor cells, taken 180 days after TCRalphabeta/CD19-depleted stem cell transplant. These receptors all stem from a female patient younger than 10 who had a stem cell transplant for aplastic anemia, so the T cells may come from the graft donor.

This clonotype showed up just a few times. This rearrangement joins TRBV20-1 to TRBJ2-1; possible D gene TRBD2, 7 bases. Between the trimmed V and J ends, which lost 6 bases and 0 bases, there was a span of 12 bases. Germline V CDR1 and CDR2: DFQATT, SNEGSKA (reference sequence). The CDR3 is made up of 14 amino acids. DNA of the CDR3: TGCAGTGCGGGGAGGGGGGGCTCCTACAATGAGCAGTTCTTC. Translation: CSAGRGGSYNEQFF.

This clonotype has only a few counts. V gene TRBV18 combines with J gene TRBJ2-7; TRBD1 is a possible D gene (5 bases). Trimming pared 3 bases from V and 5 bases from J, leaving 14 bases between. Per the germline V gene, CDR1 is KGHSH and CDR2 is LQKENI. This CDR3 contains 14 residues. The CDR3: CASSPSGYPNEQYF. In nucleotides, the CDR3 is TGTGCCAGCTCACCCTCAGGGTATCCTAACGAGCAGTACTTC.

The J gene is TRBJ2-1, the V gene TRBV7-9; 10 bases are shared with TRBD1. With 4 bases clipped from V and 8 bases from J, the junction kept 8 bases outside the gene matches. Germline CDR1 and CDR2: SEHNR and FQNEAQ (reference sequence). The CDR3 has 15 residues. The DNA for the CDR3 is TGTGCCAGCAGCTCCGCCCCCGGACAGGGGGATGAGCAGTTCTTC. It codes for CASSSAPGQGDEQFF. Full variable domain (rest looked up from reference TRBV7-9 and TRBJ2-1): DTGVSQNPRHKITKRGQNVTFRCDPISEHNRLYWYRQTLGQGPEFLTYFQNEAQLEKSRLLSDRFSAERPKGSFSTLEIQRTEQGDSAMYLCASSSAPGQGDEQFFGPGTRLTVL.